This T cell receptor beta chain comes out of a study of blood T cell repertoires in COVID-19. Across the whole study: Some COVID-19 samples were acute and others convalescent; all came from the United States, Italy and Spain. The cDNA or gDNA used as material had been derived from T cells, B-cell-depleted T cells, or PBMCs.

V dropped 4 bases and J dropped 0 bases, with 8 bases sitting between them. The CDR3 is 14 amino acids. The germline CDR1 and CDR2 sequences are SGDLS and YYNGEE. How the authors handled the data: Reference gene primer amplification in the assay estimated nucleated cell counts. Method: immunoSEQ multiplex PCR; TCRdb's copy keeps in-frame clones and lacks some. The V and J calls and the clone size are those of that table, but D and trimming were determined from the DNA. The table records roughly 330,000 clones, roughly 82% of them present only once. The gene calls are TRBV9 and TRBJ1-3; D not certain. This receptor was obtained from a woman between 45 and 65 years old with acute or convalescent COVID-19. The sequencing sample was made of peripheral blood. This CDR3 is CASSLFHSGNTIYF. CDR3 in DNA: TGTGCCAGCAGCTTGTTTCACTCTGGAAACACCATATATTTT.